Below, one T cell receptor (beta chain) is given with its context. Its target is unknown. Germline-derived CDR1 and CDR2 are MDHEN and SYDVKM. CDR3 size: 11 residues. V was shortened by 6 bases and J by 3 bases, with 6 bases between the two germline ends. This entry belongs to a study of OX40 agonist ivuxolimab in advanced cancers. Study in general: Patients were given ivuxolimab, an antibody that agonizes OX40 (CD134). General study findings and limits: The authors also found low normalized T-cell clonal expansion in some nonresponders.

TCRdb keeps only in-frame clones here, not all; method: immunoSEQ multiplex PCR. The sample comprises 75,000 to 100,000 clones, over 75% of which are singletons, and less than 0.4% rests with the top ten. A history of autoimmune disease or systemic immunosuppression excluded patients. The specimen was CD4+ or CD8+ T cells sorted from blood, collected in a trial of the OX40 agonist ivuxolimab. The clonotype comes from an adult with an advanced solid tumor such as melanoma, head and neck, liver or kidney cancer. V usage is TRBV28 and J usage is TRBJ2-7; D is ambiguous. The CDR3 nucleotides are TGTGCCAGCAGCTTGAACTACGAGCAGTACTTC. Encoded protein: CASSLNYEQYF.